This TCR beta chain was sequenced for a study of lymphopenia after photon versus proton radiotherapy. General study points: Proton therapy kept repertoires fairly stable, unlike photons, which gained effector/memory cells.

Data came from immunoSEQ multiplex PCR; TCRdb stores just in-frame clones and leaves some out. Of about 26,000 clones in the sample, 90% are singletons; the top ten hold 0.75% to 0.9%. The V gene's germline CDR1 is LNHDA and CDR2 SQIVND (reference sequence). Unmatched junction bases numbered 4, after V lost 2 bases and J lost 2 bases. The CDR3 is 16 amino acids. Points on this clone: Its antigen is as yet unknown.

The chain employs TRBV19 and TRBJ2-1, with TRBD1 identical over 9 bases. The TCR comes from a woman in her fifties or sixties with cholangiocarcinoma. The source material was peripheral blood, sampled from a patient treated with photon-based radiotherapy. CDR3 in amino acids: CASSILGQGAYNEQFF. The CDR3 coding sequence is TGTGCCAGTAGTATATTGGGACAGGGCGCCTACAATGAGCAGTTCTTC.